This T cell receptor (beta chain) was captured by sequencing in a study of blood T cell repertoires in COVID-19. Germline V gives CDR1 SGDLS, CDR2 YYNGEE. Trimming pared 0 bases from V and 4 bases from J, leaving 14 bases between. This CDR3 has 15 residues. Participant-reported clinical history was the basis for cohort assignment. The repertoire was sequenced with immunoSEQ multiplex PCR; TCRdb's copy has only in-frame clones and lacks some. The sample has some 270,000 clones; 75% to 90% are singletons. The sequence derives from a woman in her thirties or forties who had been exposed to COVID-19. The sequencing input was PBMCs or T cells enriched from blood (not recorded which). This chain links TRBV9 with TRBJ2-7, with TRBD2 as a possible D gene (5 bases). The CDR3 is CASSVGSVREYEQYF. CDR3 nucleotides: TGTGCCAGCAGCGTAGGTAGCGTTCGGGAATACGAGCAGTACTTC.